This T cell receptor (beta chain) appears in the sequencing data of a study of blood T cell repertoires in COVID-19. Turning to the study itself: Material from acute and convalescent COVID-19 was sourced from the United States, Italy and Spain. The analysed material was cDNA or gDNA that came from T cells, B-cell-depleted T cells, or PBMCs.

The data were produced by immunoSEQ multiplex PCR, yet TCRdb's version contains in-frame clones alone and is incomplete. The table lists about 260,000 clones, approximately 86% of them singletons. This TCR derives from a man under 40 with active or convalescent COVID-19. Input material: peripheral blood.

CDR3 region: CASSSGIQETQYF. CDR3 nucleotides: TGTGCCAGCTCATCCGGGATACAAGAGACCCAGTACTTC. The chain carries TRBV18 and TRBJ2-5; possibly TRBD2 for D (5 bases). The length of the CDR3 is 13 residues. Germline V lookup: CDR1 KGHSH, CDR2 LQKENI. V lost 5 bases, J lost 2 bases, and 9 bases lay in between.